This T cell receptor (beta chain) was retrieved from a study of Ad26.COV2.S vaccination and SARS-CoV-2 variants. Study summary: Enrolled in COV1001, the donor was in the Ad26.COV2.S trial arm, which received the vaccine. General observations from the study: Spike-specific responses of CD8+ and CD4+ T cells were reported to display substantial breadth after vaccination.

Treatment noted: 15 to 20 received Ad26.COV2.S at low or high dose, single or two shots; a few received placebo; per-sample allocation not given. Sampling happened 63 days after the first vaccine or placebo injection. Vaccine was an Ad26 vector expressing Wuhan-strain SARS-CoV-2 spike. Details on this clone: Its antigen is unknown.

CDR3 size: 17 residues. V lost 2 bases to trimming and J lost 0 bases; unmatched junction nucleotides: 4. In germline, CDR1 is SGHKS, CDR2 YYEKEE (reference sequence). TCRdb's table, derived via immunoSEQ multiplex PCR, lists solely in-frame clones and lacks some. In the table there are about 350,000 clones, roughly 84% of which are singletons. The chain couples TRBV5-5 to TRBJ1-6; 8 bases are shared with TRBD1. Sequencing was performed on peripheral blood, taken in a trial of Ad26.COV2.S vaccine versus placebo. The sequence derives from a person aged 18-65 years who received the Ad26.COV2.S COVID-19 vaccine or a placebo. The DNA of the CDR3 is TGTGCCAGCAGCTTAGGACAGGGAAACTCCTATAATTCACCCCTCCACTTT. Protein sequence: CASSLGQGNSYNSPLHF.